The subject of this entry is one TCR beta chain. The length of the CDR3 is 15 residues. V was pared by 1 base and J by 0 bases, with 10 bases between. Per germline, CDR1 GTSNPN and CDR2 SVGIG (reference sequence). The data belong to a study of control samples from healthy donors and cancer patients. Using immunoSEQ multiplex PCR, the repertoire was profiled, and TCRdb retains in-frame clones only, with some absent. The sample holds around 97,000 clones, around 89% seen once. The genes are TRBV30 and TRBJ2-1; D uncertain. Sequenced material: PBMCs. The origin of this receptor is a man between 60 and 75 years old with lung cancer. The CDR3 DNA reads TGTGCCTGGAGTGACAATTCCTTCTCCTACAATGAGCAGTTCTTC. This translates into CAWSDNSFSYNEQFF.